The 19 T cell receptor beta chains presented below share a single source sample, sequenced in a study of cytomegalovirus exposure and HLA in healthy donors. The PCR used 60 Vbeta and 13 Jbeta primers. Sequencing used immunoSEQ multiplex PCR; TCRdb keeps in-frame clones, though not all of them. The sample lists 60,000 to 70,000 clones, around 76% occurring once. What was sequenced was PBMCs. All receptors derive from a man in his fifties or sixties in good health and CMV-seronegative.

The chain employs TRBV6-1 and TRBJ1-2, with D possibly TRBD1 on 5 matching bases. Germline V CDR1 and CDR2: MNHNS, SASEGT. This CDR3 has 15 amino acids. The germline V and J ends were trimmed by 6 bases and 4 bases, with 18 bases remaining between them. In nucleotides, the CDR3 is TGTGCCAGCAGCCCCTCGGGGGTCGGTTTCTATGGCTACACCTTC. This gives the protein CASSPSGVGFYGYTF.

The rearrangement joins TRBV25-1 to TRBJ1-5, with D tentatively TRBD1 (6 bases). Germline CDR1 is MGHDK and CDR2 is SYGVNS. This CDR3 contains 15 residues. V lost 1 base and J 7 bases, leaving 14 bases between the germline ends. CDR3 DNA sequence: TGTGCCAGCAGTGAATCTTCAGGGACATCCCAGCCCCAGCATTTT. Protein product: CASSESSGTSQPQHF.

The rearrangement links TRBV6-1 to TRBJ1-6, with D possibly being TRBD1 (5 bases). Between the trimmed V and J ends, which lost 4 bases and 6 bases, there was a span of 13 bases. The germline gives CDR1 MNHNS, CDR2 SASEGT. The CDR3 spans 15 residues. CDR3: CASSAGDGVNSPLHF. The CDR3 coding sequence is TGTGCCAGCAGTGCGGGGGACGGAGTTAATTCACCCCTCCACTTT.

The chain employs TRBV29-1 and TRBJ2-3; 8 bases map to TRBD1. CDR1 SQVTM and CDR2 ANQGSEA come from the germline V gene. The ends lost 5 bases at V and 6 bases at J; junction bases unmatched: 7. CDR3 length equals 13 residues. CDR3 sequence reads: CSVRQGIADTQYF. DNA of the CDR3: TGCAGCGTTAGACAGGGGATAGCCGATACGCAGTATTTT.

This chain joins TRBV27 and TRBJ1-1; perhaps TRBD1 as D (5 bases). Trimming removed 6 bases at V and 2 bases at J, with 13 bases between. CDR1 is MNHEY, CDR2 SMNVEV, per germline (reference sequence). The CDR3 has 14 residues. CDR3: CASRLLGANTEAFF. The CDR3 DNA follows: TGTGCCAGCAGACTCCTAGGGGCCAACACTGAAGCTTTCTTT.

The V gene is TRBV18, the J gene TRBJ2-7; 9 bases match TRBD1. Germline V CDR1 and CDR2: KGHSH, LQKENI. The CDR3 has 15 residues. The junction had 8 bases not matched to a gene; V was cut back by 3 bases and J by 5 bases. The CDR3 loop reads CASSPLGDRGNEQYF. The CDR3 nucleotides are TGTGCCAGCTCACCCCTGGGAGACAGGGGGAACGAGCAGTACTTC. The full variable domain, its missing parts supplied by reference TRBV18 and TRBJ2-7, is NAGVMQNPRHLVRRRGQEARLRCSPMKGHSHVYWYRQLPEEGLKFMVYLQKENIIDESGMPKERFSAEFPKEGPSILRIQQVVRGDSAAYFCASSPLGDRGNEQYFGPGTRLTVT.

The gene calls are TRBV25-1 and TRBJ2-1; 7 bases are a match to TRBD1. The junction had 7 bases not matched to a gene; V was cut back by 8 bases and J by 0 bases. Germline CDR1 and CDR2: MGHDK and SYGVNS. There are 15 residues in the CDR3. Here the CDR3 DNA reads TGTGCCAGCGCCTCCCGGGACAGCTCCTACAATGAGCAGTTCTTC. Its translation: CASASRDSSYNEQFF.

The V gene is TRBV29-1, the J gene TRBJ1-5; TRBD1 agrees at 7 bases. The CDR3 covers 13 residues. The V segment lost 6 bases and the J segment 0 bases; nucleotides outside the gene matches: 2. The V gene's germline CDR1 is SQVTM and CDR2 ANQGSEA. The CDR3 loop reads CSVGQDSNQPQHF. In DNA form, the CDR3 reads TGCAGCGTCGGACAGGATAGCAATCAGCCCCAGCATTTT. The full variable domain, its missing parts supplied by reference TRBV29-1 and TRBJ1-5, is SAVISQKPSRDICQRGTSLTIQCQVDSQVTMMFWYRQQPGQSLTLIATANQGSEATYESGFVIDKFPISRPNLTFSTLTVSNMSPEDSSIYLCSVGQDSNQPQHFGDGTRLSIL.

DNA for the CDR3: TGTGCCAGTAGTACAAAGGGACAGGGACTAATGAACACTGAAGCTTTCTTT. It encodes CASSTKGQGLMNTEAFF. This rearrangement joins TRBV19 to TRBJ1-1; 9 nucleotides agree with TRBD1. The CDR3 has 17 residues. Germline V lookup: CDR1 LNHDA, CDR2 SQIVND (reference sequence). J was trimmed by 0 bases and V by 4 bases; bases with no gene match: 9.

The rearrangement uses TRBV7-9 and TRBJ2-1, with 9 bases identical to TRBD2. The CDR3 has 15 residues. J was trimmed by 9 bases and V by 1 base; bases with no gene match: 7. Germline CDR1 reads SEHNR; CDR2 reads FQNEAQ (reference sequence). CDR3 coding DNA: TGTGCCAGCAGCTTAGTAGCGGGAGAGGCGAGTGAGCAGTTCTTC. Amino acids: CASSLVAGEASEQFF.

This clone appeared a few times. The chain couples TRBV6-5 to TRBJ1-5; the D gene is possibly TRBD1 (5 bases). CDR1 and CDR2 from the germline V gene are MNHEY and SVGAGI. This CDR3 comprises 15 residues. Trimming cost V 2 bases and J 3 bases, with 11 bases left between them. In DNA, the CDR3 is TGTGCCAGCAGTTACAAGCCAGGGTTCAATCAGCCCCAGCATTTT. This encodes CASSYKPGFNQPQHF.

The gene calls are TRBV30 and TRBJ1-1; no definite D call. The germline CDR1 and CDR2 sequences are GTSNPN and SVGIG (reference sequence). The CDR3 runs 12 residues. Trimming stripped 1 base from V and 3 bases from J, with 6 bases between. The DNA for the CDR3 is TGTGCCTGGAGTGACAGACACACTGAAGCTTTCTTT. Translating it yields CAWSDRHTEAFF. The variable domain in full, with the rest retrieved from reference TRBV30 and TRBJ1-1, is SQTIHQWPATLVQPVGSPLSLECTVEGTSNPNLYWYRQAAGRGLQLLFYSVGIGQISSEVPQNLSASRPQDRQFILSSKKLLLSDSGFYLCAWSDRHTEAFFGQGTRLTVV.

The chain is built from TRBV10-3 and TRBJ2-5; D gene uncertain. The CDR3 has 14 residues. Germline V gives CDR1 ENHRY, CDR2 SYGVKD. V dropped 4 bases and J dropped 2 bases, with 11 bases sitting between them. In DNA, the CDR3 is TGTGCCATCAGTGTTATACAGAGACAAGAGACCCAGTACTTC. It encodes CAISVIQRQETQYF.

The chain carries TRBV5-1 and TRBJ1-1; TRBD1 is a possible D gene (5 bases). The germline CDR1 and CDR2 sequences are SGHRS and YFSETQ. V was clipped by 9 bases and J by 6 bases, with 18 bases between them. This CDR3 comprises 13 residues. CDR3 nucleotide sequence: TGCGCCACCAGGTCAGGGTCAGCAGCTGAAGCTTTCTTT. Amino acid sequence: CATRSGSAAEAFF.

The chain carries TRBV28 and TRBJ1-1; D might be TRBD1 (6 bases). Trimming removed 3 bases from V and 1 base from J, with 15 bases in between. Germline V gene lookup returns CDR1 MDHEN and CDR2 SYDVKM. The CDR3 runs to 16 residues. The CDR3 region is CASSLRGGSGNTEAFF. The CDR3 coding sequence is TGTGCCAGCAGTTTGAGGGGGGGGTCTGGGAACACTGAAGCTTTCTTT.

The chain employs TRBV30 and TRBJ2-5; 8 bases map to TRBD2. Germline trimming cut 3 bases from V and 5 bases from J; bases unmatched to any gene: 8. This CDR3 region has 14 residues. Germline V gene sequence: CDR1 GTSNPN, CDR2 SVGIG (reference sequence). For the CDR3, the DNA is TGTGCCTGGAGGACGGGACTAGGGGTGGAGACCCAGTACTTC. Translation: CAWRTGLGVETQYF.

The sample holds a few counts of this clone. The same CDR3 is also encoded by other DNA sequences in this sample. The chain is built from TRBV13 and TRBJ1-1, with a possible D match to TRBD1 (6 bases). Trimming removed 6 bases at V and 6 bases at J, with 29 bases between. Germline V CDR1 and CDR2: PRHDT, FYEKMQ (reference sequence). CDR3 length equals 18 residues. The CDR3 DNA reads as TGTGCCAGCAGTTCCCGGACGCTGGGCGGGGGCTTTTTTCCTGAAGCTTTCTTT. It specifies CASSSRTLGGGFFPEAFF. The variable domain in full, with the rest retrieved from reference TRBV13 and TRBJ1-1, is AAGVIQSPRHLIKEKRETATLKCYPIPRHDTVYWYQQGPGQDPQFLISFYEKMQSDKGSIPDRFSAQQFSDYHSELNMSSLELGDSALYFCASSSRTLGGGFFPEAFFGQGTRLTVV.

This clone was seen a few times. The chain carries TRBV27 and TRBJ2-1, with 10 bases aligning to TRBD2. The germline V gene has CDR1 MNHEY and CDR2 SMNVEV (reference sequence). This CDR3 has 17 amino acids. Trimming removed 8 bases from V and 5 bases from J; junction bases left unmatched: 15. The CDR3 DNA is TGTGCCAGCGGGCCACTAGCGGGATTTATATTGGACAATGAGCAGTTCTTC. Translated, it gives CASGPLAGFILDNEQFF.

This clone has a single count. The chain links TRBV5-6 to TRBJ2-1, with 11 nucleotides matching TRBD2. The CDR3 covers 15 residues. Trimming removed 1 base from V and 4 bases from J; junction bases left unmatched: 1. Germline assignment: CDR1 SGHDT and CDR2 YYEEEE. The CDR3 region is CASSLRLAGYNEQFF. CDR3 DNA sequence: TGTGCCAGCAGCTTGCGACTAGCGGGATACAATGAGCAGTTCTTC. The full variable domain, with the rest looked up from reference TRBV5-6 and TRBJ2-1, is DAGVTQSPTHLIKTRGQQVTLRCSPKSGHDTVSWYQQALGQGPQFIFQYYEEEERQRGNFPDRFSGHQFPNYSSELNVNALLLGDSALYLCASSLRLAGYNEQFFGPGTRLTVL.